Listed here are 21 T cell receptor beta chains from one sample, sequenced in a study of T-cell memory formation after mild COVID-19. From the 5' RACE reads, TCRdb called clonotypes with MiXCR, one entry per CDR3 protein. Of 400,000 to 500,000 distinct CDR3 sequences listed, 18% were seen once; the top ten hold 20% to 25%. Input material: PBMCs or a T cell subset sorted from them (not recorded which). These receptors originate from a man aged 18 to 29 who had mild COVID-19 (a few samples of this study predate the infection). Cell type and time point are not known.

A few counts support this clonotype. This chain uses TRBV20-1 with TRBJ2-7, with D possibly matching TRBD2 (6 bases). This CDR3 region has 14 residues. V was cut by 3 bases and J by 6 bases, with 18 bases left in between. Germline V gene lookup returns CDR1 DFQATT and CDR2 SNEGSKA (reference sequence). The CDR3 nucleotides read TGCAGTGCTAGCGGCAGCGGGCCCCGGGGCGAGCAGTACGTC. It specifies CSASGSGPRGEQYV.

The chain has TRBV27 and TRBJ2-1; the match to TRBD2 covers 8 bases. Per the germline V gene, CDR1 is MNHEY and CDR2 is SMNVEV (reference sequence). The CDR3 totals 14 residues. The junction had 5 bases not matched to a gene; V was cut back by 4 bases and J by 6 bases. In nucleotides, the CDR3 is TGTGCCAGCAGTTCCGGGACTAGTGTCAATGAGCAGTTCTTC. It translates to CASSSGTSVNEQFF.

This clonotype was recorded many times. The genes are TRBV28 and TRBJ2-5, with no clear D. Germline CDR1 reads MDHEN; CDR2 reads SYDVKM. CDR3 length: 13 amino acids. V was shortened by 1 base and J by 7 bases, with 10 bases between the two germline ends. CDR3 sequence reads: CASSLYQVGTQYF. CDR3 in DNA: TGTGCCAGCAGTTTATACCAGGTTGGGACCCAGTACTTC.

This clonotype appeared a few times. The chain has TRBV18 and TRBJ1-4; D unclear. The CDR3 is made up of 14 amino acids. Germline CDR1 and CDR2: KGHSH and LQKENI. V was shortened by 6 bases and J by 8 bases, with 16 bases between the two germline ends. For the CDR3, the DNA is TGTGCCAGCTCCCGTGGACTGGGTGCAGAAAAACTGTTTTTT. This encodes CASSRGLGAEKLFF.

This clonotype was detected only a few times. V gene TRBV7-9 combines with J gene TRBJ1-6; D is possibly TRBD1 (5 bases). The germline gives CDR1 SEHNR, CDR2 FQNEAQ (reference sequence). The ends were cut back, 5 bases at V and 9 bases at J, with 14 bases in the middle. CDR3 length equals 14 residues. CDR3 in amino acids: CASSPGGDLSPLHF. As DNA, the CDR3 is TGTGCCAGCAGCCCCGGAGGGGATCTTTCACCCCTCCACTTT.

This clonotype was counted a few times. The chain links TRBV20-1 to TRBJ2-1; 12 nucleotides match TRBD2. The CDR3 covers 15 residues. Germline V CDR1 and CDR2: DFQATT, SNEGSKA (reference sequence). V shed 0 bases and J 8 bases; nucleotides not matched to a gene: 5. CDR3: CSARELAGGPHEQFF. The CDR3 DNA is TGCAGTGCTAGAGAGCTAGCGGGGGGGCCCCATGAGCAGTTCTTC.

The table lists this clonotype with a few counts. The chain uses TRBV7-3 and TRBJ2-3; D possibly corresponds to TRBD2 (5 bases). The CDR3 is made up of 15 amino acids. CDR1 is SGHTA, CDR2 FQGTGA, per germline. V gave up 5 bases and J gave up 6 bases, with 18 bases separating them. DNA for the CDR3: TGTGCCAGCAGCCCAATTGGGGTTGAGGGCGATACGCAGTATTTT. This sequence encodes CASSPIGVEGDTQYF.

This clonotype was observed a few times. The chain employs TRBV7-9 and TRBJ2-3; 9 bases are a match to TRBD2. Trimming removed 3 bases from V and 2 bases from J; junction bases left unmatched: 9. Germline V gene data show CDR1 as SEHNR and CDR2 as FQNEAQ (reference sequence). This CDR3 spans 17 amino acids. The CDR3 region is CASSFRSGGPDTDTQYF. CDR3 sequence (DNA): TGTGCCAGCAGCTTCCGTAGCGGGGGCCCTGACACAGATACGCAGTATTTT.

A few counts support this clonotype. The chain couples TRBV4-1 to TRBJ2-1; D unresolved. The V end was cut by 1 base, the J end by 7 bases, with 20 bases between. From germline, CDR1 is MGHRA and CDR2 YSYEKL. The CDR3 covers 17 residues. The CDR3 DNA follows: TGCGCCAGCAGCCAAGCCAACCTAGTGGCACTTGGAAATGAGCAGTTCTTC. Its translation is CASSQANLVALGNEQFF.

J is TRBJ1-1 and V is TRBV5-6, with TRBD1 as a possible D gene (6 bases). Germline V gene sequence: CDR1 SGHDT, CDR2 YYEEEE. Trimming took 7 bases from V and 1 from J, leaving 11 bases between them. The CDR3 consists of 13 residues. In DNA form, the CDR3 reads TGTGCCAGCGGGGGGCAAGGGAACACTGAAGCTTTCTTT. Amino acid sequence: CASGGQGNTEAFF.

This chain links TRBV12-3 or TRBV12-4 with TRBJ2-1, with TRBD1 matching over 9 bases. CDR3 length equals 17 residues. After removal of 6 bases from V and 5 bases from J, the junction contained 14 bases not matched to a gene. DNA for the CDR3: TGTGCCAGCAGACCCACTGCCGGGACAGGGAGGAACAATGAGCAGTTCTTC. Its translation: CASRPTAGTGRNNEQFF.

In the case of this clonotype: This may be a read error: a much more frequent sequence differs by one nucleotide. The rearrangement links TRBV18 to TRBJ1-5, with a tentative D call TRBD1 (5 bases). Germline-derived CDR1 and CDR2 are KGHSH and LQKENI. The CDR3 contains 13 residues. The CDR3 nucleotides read TGTGCCAGCACACCGGGGGGGGGTCAGCCCCAGCATTTT. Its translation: CASTPGGGQPQHF.

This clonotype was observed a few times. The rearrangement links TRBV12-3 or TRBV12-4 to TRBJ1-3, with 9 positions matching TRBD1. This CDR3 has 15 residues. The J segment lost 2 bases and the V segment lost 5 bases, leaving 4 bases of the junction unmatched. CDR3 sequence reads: CASSDDRGAGNTIYF. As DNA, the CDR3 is TGTGCCAGCAGTGACGACAGGGGGGCTGGAAACACCATATATTTT.

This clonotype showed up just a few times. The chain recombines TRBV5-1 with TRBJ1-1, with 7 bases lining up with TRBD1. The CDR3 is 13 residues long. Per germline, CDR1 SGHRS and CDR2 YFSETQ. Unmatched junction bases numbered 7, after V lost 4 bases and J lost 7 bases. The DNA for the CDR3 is TGCGCCAGCAGCCGGACAGGCCAGTATGAAGCTTTCTTT. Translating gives CASSRTGQYEAFF.

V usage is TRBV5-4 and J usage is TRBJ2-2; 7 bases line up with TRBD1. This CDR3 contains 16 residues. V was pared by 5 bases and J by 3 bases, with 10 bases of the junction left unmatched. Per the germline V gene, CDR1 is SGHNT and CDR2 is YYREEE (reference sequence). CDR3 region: CASSRDRVGDTGELFF. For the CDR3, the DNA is TGTGCCAGCAGTCGTGACAGGGTGGGGGACACCGGGGAGCTGTTTTTT.

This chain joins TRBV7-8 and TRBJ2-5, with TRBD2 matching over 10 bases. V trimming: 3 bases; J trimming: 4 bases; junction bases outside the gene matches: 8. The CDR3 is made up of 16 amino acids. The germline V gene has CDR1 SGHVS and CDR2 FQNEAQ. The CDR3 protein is CASSFRSGGALETQYF. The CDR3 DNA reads TGTGCCAGCAGCTTTCGGAGCGGGGGGGCCTTAGAGACCCAGTACTTC.

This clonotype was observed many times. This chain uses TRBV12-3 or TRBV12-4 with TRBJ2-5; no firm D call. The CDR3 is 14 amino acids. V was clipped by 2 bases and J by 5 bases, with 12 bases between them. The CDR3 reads CASSLNVGRETQYF. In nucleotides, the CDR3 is TGTGCCAGCAGTTTAAACGTTGGGCGGGAGACCCAGTACTTC.

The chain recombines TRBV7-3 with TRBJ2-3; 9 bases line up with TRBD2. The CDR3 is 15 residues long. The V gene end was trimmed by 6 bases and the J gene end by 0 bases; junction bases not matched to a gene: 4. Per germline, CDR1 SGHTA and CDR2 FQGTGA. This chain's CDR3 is CASSRTSGSTDTQYF. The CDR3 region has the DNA TGTGCCAGCAGTCGTACTAGCGGGAGCACAGATACGCAGTATTTT. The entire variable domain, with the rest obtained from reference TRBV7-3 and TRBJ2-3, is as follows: GAGVSQTPSNKVTEKGKYVELRCDPISGHTALYWYRQSLGQGPEFLIYFQGTGAADDSGLPNDRFFAVRPEGSVSTLKIQRTERGDSAVYLCASSRTSGSTDTQYFGPGTRLTVL.

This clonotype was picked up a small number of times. The CDR3 DNA reads as TGCGCCAGCAGCTGGGGACGGAATGAGCAGTTCTTC. Protein: CASSWGRNEQFF. The chain recombines TRBV5-1 with TRBJ2-1; D is possibly TRBD1 or TRBD2 (5 bases each). Germline V lookup: CDR1 SGHRS, CDR2 YFSETQ. There are 12 residues in the CDR3. The V gene lost 3 bases and the J gene lost 7 bases, with 8 bases spanning the gap.

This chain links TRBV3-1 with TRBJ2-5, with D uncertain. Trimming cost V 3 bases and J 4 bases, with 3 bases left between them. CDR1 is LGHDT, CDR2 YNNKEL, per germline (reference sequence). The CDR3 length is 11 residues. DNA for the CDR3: TGTGCCAGCAGCCACGTAGAGACCCAGTACTTC. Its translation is CASSHVETQYF.

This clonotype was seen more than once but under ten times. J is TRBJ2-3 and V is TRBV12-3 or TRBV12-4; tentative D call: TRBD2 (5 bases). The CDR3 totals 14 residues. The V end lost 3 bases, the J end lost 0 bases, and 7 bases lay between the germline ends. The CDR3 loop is CASSFTRSTDTQYF. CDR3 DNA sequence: TGTGCCAGCAGTTTCACTAGGAGCACAGATACGCAGTATTTT.